The source of this TCR beta chain is a study of stem cell transplantation in POMP-related autoinflammatory disease. Background on the study: Through one year post-transplant, neutrophils and platelets were 100% of graft donor origin.

On this clone: The antigen is unknown.

Study-wide results and limits: In patients with PRAID, every analyzed T-cell subset tended to show lower diversity and higher clonality.

TCRdb keeps only in-frame clones here, not all; method: immunoSEQ multiplex PCR. The table includes tens of thousands of clones, roughly 88% detected once. PRAID combined immunodeficiency and autoinflammation. Germline CDR1 is SNHLY and CDR2 is FYNNEI. The CDR3 sequence is 11 residues long. V was shortened by 4 bases and J by 4 bases, with 2 bases between the two germline ends. This chain links TRBV2 with TRBJ1-3; D call uncertain. This TCR came from a human patient with POMP-related autoinflammation and immune dysregulation (PRAID). Some of the T cells might come from the graft donor. Specimen: CD4+ T cells from PBMCs, collected after stem cell transplantation. CDR3 sequence reads: CASSVGNTIYF. The CDR3 coding sequence is TGTGCCAGCAGTGTGGGAAACACCATATATTTT.